Reported below is one T cell receptor (beta chain). Data came from immunoSEQ multiplex PCR; TCRdb stores just in-frame clones and leaves some out. The table shows over 450,000 clones, with roughly 89% occurring only once. This sample was included in a study of blood T cell repertoires in COVID-19. In the study overall: Sample material is recorded as cDNA or gDNA derived from T cells, B-cell-depleted T cells, or PBMCs.

V lost 0 bases and J 0 bases, leaving 10 bases between the germline ends. This CDR3 is built from 16 residues. From germline, CDR1 is SGDLS and CDR2 YYNGEE. The specimen sequenced was peripheral blood. This receptor was identified in a man aged 18 to 35 with COVID-19, enrolled during active disease. The rearrangement uses TRBV9 and TRBJ1-3, with no clear D. The CDR3 DNA reads TGTGCCAGCAGCGTAGACCACAAAAGCTCTGGAAACACCATATATTTT. Amino acids: CASSVDHKSSGNTIYF. Looking up the rest from reference TRBV9 and TRBJ1-3 gives the full variable domain: DSGVTQTPKHLITATGQRVTLRCSPRSGDLSVYWYQQSLDQGLQFLIQYYNGEERAKGNILERFSAQQFPDLHSELNLSSLELGDSALYFCASSVDHKSSGNTIYFGEGSWLTVV.